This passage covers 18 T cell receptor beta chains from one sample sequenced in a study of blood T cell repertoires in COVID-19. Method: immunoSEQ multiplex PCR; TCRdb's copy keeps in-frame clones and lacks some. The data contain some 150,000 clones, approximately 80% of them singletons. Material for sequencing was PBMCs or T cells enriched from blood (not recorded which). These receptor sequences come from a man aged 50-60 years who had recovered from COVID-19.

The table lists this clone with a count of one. The CDR3 DNA reads as TGTGCCAGCAGACTTACAGGGGGAGGTTCACCCCTCCACTTT. Translating gives CASRLTGGGSPLHF. V usage is TRBV3-1 (or the pseudogene TRBV3-2) and J usage is TRBJ1-6, with 8 bases matching TRBD1. The CDR3 length is 14 residues. Germline V gives CDR1 LGHDT, CDR2 YNNKEL (reference sequence). V trimming: 6 bases; J trimming: 9 bases; junction bases outside the gene matches: 7.

Here the CDR3 reads CSAEGQQSETQYF. CDR3 bases: TGCAGCGCTGAGGGACAGCAGTCCGAGACCCAGTACTTC. The chain joins TRBV29-1 to TRBJ2-5, with 7 bases matching TRBD1. V shed 7 bases and J 5 bases; nucleotides not matched to a gene: 10. Germline values: CDR1 SQVTM, CDR2 ANQGSEA. This CDR3 is built from 13 residues. The complete variable domain, with remaining parts taken from reference TRBV29-1 and TRBJ2-5, reads SAVISQKPSRDICQRGTSLTIQCQVDSQVTMMFWYRQQPGQSLTLIATANQGSEATYESGFVIDKFPISRPNLTFSTLTVSNMSPEDSSIYLCSAEGQQSETQYFGPGTRLLVL.

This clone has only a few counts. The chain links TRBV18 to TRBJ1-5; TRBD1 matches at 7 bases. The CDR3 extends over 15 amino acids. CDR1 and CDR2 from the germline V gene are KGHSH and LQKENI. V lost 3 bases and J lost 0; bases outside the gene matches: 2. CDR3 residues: CASSPDRSSNQPQHF. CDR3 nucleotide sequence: TGTGCCAGCTCACCGGACAGGAGTAGCAATCAGCCCCAGCATTTT.

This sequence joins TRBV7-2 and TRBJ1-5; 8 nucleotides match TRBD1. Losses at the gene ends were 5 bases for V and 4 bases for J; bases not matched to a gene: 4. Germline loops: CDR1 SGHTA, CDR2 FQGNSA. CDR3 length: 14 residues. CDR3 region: CASSARQGNQPQHF. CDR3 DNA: TGTGCCAGCAGCGCCAGACAGGGGAATCAGCCCCAGCATTTT.

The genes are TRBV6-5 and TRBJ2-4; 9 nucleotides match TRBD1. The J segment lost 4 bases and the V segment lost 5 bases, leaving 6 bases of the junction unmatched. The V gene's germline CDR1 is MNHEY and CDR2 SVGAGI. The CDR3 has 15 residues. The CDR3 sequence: CASSRTGTGKNIQYF. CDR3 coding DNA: TGTGCCAGCAGTAGAACAGGGACAGGGAAAAACATTCAGTACTTC.

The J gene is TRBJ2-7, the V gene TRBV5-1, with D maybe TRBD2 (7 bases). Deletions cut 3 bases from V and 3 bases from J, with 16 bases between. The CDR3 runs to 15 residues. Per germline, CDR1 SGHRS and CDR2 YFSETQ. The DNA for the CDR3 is TGCGCCAGCAGCTGGGGGGGACACCAGGGCTACGAGCAGTACTTC. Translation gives CASSWGGHQGYEQYF. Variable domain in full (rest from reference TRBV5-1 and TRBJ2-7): KAGVTQTPRYLIKTRGQQVTLSCSPISGHRSVSWYQQTPGQGLQFLFEYFSETQRNKGNFPGRFSGRQFSNSRSEMNVSTLELGDSALYLCASSWGGHQGYEQYFGPGTRLTVT.

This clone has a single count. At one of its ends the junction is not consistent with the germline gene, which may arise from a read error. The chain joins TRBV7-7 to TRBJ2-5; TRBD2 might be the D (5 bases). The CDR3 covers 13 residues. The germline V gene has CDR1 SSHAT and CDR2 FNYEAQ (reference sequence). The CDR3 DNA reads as TGTGCTAGCAAGGGTTCGGGACAAGAGACCCAGTACTTC. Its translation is CASKGSGQETQYF.

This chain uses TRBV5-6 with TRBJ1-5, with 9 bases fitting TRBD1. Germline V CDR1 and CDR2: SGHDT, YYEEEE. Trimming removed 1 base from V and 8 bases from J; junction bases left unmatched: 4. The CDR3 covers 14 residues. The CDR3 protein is CASSLTGGTEPQHF. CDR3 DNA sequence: TGTGCCAGCAGCTTGACAGGGGGCACGGAGCCCCAGCATTTT. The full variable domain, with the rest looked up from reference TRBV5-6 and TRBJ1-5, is DAGVTQSPTHLIKTRGQQVTLRCSPKSGHDTVSWYQQALGQGPQFIFQYYEEEERQRGNFPDRFSGHQFPNYSSELNVNALLLGDSALYLCASSLTGGTEPQHFGDGTRLSIL.

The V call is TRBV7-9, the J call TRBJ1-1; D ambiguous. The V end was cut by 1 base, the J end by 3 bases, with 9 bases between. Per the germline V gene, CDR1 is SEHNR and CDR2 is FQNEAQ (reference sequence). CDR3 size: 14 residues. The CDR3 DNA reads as TGTGCCAGCAGCTTAGGTGGGCAGGACACTGAAGCTTTCTTT. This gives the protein CASSLGGQDTEAFF.

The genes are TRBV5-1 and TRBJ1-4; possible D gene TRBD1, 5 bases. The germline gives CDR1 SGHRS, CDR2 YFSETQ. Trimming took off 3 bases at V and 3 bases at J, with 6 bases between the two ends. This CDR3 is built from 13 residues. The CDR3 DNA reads TGCGCCAGCAGCTGGGGCCCTAATGAAAAACTGTTTTTT. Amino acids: CASSWGPNEKLFF.

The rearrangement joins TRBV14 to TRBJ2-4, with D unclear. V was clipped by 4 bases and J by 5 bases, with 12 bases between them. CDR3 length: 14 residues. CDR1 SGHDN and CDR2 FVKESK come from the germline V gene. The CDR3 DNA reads TGTGCCAGCAGCCCGTTACTAAACCAAAACATTCAGTACTTC. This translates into CASSPLLNQNIQYF.

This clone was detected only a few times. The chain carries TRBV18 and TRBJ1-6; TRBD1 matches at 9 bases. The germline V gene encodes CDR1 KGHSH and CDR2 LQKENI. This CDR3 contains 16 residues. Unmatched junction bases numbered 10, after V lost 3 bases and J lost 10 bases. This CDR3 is CASSPSRTGEGSPLHF. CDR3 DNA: TGTGCCAGCTCACCGTCCCGGACAGGGGAGGGGTCACCCCTCCACTTT.

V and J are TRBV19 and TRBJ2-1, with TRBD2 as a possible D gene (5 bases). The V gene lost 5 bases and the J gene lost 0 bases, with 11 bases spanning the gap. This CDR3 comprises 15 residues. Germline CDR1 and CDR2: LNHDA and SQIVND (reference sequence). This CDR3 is CASSLLGSSYNEQFF. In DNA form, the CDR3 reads TGTGCCAGTAGTCTGTTGGGGAGCTCCTACAATGAGCAGTTCTTC.

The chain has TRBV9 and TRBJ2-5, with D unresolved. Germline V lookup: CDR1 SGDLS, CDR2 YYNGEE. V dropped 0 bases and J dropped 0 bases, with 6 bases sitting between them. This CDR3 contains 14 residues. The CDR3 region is CASSVAQNQETQYF. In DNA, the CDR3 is TGTGCCAGCAGCGTAGCCCAGAACCAAGAGACCCAGTACTTC. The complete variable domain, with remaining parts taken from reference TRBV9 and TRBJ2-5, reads DSGVTQTPKHLITATGQRVTLRCSPRSGDLSVYWYQQSLDQGLQFLIQYYNGEERAKGNILERFSAQQFPDLHSELNLSSLELGDSALYFCASSVAQNQETQYFGPGTRLLVL.

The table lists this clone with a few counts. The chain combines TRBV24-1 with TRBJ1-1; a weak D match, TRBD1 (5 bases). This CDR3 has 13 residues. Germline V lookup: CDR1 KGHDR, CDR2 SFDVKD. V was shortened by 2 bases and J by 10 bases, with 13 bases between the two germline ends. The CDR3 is CATSDSGSMGAFF. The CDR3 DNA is TGTGCCACCAGTGATTCAGGGTCAATGGGAGCTTTCTTT.

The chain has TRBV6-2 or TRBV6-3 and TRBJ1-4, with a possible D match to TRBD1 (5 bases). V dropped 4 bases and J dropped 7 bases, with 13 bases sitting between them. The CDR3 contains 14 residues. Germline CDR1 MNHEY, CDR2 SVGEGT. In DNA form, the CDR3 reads TGTGCCAGCAGTTCCTCCGACAGAATTGAAAAACTGTTTTTT. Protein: CASSSSDRIEKLFF.

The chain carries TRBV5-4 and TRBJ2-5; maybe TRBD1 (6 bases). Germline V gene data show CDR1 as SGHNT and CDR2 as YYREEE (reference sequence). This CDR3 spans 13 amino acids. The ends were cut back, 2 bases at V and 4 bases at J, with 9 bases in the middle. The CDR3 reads CASSLSRGETQYF. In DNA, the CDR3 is TGTGCCAGCAGCTTAAGCAGGGGAGAGACCCAGTACTTC.

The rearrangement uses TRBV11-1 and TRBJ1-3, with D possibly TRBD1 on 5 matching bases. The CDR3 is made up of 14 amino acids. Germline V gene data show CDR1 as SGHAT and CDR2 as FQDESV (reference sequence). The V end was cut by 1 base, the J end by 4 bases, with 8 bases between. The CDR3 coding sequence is TGTGCCAGCAGCTTAGGACAGAGCGGAAACACCATATATTTT. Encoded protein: CASSLGQSGNTIYF. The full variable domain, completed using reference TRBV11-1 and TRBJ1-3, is EAEVAQSPRYKITEKSQAVAFWCDPISGHATLYWYRQILGQGPELLVQFQDESVVDDSQLPKDRFSAERLKGVDSTLKIQPAELGDSAMYLCASSLGQSGNTIYFGEGSWLTVV.